This T cell receptor beta chain was retrieved from a study of blood T cell repertoires in COVID-19. Study information: Spain, Italy and the United States supplied samples that represented acute and convalescent COVID-19.

Clones were read by immunoSEQ multiplex PCR, and TCRdb kept only the in-frame ones, dropping some. The sample has under 450,000 clones; 83% are singletons. The CDR3 is 13 residues long. The V and J ends lost 0 bases and 7 bases respectively, with 10 bases between them. Germline CDR1 is SGHVS and CDR2 is FQNEAQ. The cohort comprised adults aged 18 to 89 years residing in 20 to 30 US areas. Sequencing used PBMCs or T cells enriched from blood (not recorded which). The source of this sequence is a woman between 45 and 65 years old who had recovered from COVID-19. The chain carries TRBV7-8 and TRBJ2-7, with D uncertain. CDR3 region: CASSLAAASEQYF. For the CDR3, the DNA is TGTGCCAGCAGCTTAGCGGCGGCTAGTGAGCAGTACTTC.